This T cell receptor (beta chain) was sequenced for a study of human T cells and chemical hapten exposure (dated by TCRdb to the early 2020s). At the level of the whole study: For sensitization, 2% DPC in acetone was applied to a roughly 2 cm by roughly 2 cm area of upper inner arm skin. Patch testing was performed on the upper back with Finn chambers containing 0.01% DPC, and the patch tests were scored after 6 days according to International Contact Dermatitis Research Group standards. In alopecia patients, the study followed how the peripheral blood TCR repertoire changed in vivo over primary and secondary sensitization to diphenylcyclopropenone (DPC), a hapten. Patients additionally received weekly therapeutic DPC doses to the scalp throughout the approximately 25-week study period. Alopecia areata with under or over 50% scalp involvement, alopecia totalis and alopecia universalis were represented in the patient cohort, which was mostly female. For TCR sequencing, blood came from some 31 alopecia patients at anywhere from one to four time points (pre-sensitization, 2, 6 and 24 weeks). Blood samples were taken from patients before sensitization (week 0) and at 2, 6 and about 24 weeks after DPC sensitization. The libraries were sequenced as a pool, and the TCR yield per sample differed mostly because of small variations in library volumes within the pool.

This clonotype was counted at least ten times. No antigen is known for it. There are no base qualities to consult, and no much larger clone falls within one base. Points the paper makes about the study in general: Repeated subsampling changed both the strength of the expansion versus patch-test correlation and the threshold at which the correlation became significant. DPC sensitization did not change how many TCRs were above 1 in 1000 frequency, and no evidence was found of alterations in global repertoire structure. Patch test score was positively correlated with the number of PT1 expanded TCRs, with significance at thresholds 8, 16 and 32 but not at 4. Significantly more large CDR3 similarity clusters were formed by expanded TCRs than by pre-sensitization or healthy control sets, consistent with antigen-driven responses. Because every patient had alopecia, a presumed autoimmune disease, the patients' immune response might differ from that of healthy individuals.

The method was RACE. The sequencer was a NextSeq 500. Library preparation attached unique molecular identifiers to individual cDNA molecules for quantitative, reproducible TCR counting. Each blood RNA sample was used to sequence both TCR alpha and TCR beta chains. Per the authors' processing: A median of about 87,000 TCRs per sample was observed, with a range of 23,224 to 690,600. The Decombinator software suite was used to annotate V, J and CDR3 in the TCR reads. Every sample was subsampled to the same number of TCRs (28,000) for the PS versus PT1 abundance plots. TCRs were defined as expanded if absent before sensitization and observed at least eight times at the 2-week time point. TCRdb's own reprocessing of the public reads used fastp at Q25 and MiXCR and kept productive beta chains. Each entry is one CDR3 protein sequence, shown with its most common DNA and genes. TCRdb, not the authors, supplied the V and J calls. The table for this sample lists tens of thousands of distinct CDR3 sequences; 11% of them were counted only once. In total, the top ten clones hold roughly 3.7% of the sample.

Per the publication, the time point label means: patch test 3, about 24 weeks after DPC sensitization. The treatment or condition label here, explained by the study, means: therapeutic diphenylcyclopropenone sensitization with weekly scalp DPC. At each patch-test visit, blood was drawn before the patch test was applied. Patients were eligible if aged 18 to 70, diagnosed with alopecia and judged suitable for DPC therapy, and pregnant patients were excluded. Total RNA was isolated from unfractionated whole blood collected in Tempus Blood RNA tubes. This sequence was found in a woman in her 50s with alopecia areata. Some clones in this sample may be carry-over from other donors' samples. Source: whole blood, taken in connection with sensitization to the hapten diphenylcyclopropenone (DPC).

DNA sequence: TGTGCCAGCAGCCCAAAGAATAGCGGACTGTACAATGAGCAGTTCTTC. This yields the protein CASSPKNSGLYNEQFF. In this chain, TRBV3-1 is recombined with TRBJ2-1, with TRBD2 tentatively as D gene (6 bases match). Taken from cysteine to phenylalanine, the CDR3 has 16 residues. Just the 48-base CDR3 DNA is kept, in frame starting at base 1. The germline V gene (reference sequence) specifies LGHDT as CDR1 and YNNKEL as CDR2. The junction carries 17 bases between V and J, which are trimmed by 4 bases and 4 bases respectively.